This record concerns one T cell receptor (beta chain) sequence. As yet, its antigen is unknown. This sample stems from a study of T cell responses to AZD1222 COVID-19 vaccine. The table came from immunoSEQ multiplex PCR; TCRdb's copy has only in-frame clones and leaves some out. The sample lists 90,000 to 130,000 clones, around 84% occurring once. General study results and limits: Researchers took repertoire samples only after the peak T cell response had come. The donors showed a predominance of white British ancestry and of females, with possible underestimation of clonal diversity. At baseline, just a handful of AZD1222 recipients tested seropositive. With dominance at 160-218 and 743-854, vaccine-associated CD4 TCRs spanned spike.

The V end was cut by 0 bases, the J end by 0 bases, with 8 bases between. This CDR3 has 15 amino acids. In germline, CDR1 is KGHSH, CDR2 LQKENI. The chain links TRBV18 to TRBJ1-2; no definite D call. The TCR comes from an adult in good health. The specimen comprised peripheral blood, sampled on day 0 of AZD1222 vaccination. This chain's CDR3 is CASSPPTTANYGYTF. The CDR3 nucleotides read TGTGCCAGCTCACCACCGACCACGGCTAACTATGGCTACACCTTC.